This TCR beta chain was profiled in a study of molecular identifiers for immune sequencing clone quantification. Turning to the study itself: With replicates, the RNA of around 20,000 or 99,000 naive CD8 cells was split five ways and four were sequenced.

Study-wide points: Clones above 20 RNA copies contained over 97% of effector molecules but under 1% of naive ones.

Making the bulk TCR libraries relied on previously described methods and listed TCR primers. TCRdb re-called the PCR reads through MiXCR, storing one row per CDR3 protein. The sample has approximately 590,000 distinct CDR3 sequences, 25% seen once. With regard to this clonotype: The antigen is not known.

From 20,000 to 1,000,000 sorted cells, naive CD8 libraries were generated with 10%, 30% or 50% RNA. The CDR3 spans 16 residues. The germline V gene encodes CDR1 SGHVS and CDR2 FNYEAQ. Trimming at V came to 1 base and at J to 4 bases, leaving 8 bases not matched to a gene. The sequenced sample was naive CD8+ T cells from blood, with Jurkat cell RNA spiked in. Subset specified: FACS-sorted CD8+CD4-CCR7+CD45RA+ naive T cells. The chain links TRBV7-6 to TRBJ2-7; 9 bases line up with TRBD1. This clonotype was sampled from a human donor in good health. Some libraries in this study had Jurkat cell RNA spiked in. The CDR3 loop reads CASSLEPGQGTYEQYF. The CDR3 region has the DNA TGTGCCAGCAGCTTAGAACCGGGACAGGGAACTTACGAGCAGTACTTC.